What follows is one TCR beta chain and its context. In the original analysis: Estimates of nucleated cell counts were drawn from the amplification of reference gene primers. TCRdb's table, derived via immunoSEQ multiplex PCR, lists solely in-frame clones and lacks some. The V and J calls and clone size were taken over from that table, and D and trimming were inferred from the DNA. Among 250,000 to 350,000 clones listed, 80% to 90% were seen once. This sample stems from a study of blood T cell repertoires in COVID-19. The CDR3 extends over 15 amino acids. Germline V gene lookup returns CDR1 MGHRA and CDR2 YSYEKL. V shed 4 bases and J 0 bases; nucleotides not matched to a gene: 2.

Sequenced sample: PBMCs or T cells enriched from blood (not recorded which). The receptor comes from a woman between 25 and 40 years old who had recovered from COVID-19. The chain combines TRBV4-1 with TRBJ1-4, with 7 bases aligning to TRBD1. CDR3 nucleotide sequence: TGCGCCAGCAGCCGAGGGGGCTCAACTAATGAAAAACTGTTTTTT. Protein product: CASSRGGSTNEKLFF.